The sample holds many counts of the clone carrying this T cell receptor (beta chain). The antigen remains unidentified. Stored at -80 C, 2 million PBMCs were the source of the unsorted libraries. CDR1 DFQATT and CDR2 SNEGSKA come from the germline V gene (reference sequence). V dropped 3 bases and J dropped 2 bases, with 11 bases sitting between them. The CDR3 totals 14 residues. The sample originates from a study of neurological immune-mediated disorders. For the study at large: For the approximately 35 multiple sclerosis patients, the disease was relapsing-remitting in some 30 and secondary progressive in 3. The study's findings and limits: Whereas HTLV-1-associated myelopathy showed the most TCR clonal expansion, multiple sclerosis showed the least, with levels below those of healthy controls.

The cDNA was generated by 5'RACE with 10-nucleotide random UMIs. Via MiXCR, TCRdb re-called the 5' RACE reads, giving one row per CDR3 protein. The sample lists about 62,000 distinct CDR3 sequences; 3.5% to 4.5% were seen once. The chain links TRBV20-1 to TRBJ1-3, with D maybe TRBD1 (6 bases). Sequencing was performed on PBMCs. This TCR was sampled from a woman aged 45-59 years with multiple sclerosis. The CDR3 DNA is TGCAGTGCTAGTTCAGGGGTGCCTGGAAACACCATATATTTT. Translating it yields CSASSGVPGNTIYF.